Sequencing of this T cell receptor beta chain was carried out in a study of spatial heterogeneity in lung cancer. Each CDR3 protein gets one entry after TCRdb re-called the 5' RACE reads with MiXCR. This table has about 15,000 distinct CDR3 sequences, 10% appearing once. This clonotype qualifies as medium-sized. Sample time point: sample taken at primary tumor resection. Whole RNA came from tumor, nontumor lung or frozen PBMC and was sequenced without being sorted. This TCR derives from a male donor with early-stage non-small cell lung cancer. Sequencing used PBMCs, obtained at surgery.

The CDR3 sequence: CASRDLPPNEQYF. The DNA for the CDR3 is TGTGCCAGCAGAGATCTTCCCCCCAACGAGCAGTACTTC. The V call is TRBV6-1, the J call TRBJ2-7; D remains ambiguous. Trimming shortened V by 6 bases and J by 5 bases, and 14 bases separated the two germline ends. Germline CDR1 is MNHNS and CDR2 is SASEGT. The CDR3 totals 13 residues.